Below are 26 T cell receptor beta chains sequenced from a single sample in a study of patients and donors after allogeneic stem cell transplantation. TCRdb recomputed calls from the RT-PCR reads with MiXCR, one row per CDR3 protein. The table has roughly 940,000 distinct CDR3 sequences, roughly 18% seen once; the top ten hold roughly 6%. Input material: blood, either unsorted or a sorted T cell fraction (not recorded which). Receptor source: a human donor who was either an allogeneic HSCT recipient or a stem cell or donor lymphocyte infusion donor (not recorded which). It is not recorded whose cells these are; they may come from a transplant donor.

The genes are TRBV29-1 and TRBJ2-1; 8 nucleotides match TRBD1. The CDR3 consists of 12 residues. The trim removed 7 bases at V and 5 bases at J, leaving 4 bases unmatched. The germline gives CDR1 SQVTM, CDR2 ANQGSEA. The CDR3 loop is CSAATGDNEQFF. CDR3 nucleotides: TGCAGCGCCGCGACAGGGGACAATGAGCAGTTCTTC.

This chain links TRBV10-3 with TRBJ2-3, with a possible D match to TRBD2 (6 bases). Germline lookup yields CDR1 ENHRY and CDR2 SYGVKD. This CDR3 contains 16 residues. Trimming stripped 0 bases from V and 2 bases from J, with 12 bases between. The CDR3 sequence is CAISESGRGNTDTQYF. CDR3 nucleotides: TGTGCCATCAGTGAGTCGGGGCGGGGCAACACAGATACGCAGTATTTT.

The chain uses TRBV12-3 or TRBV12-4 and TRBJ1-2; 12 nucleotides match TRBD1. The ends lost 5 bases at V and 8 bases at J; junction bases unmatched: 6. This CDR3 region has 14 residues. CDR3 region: CASSHRDRGRGYTF. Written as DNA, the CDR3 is TGTGCCAGCAGTCACCGGGACAGGGGGCGAGGCTACACCTTC.

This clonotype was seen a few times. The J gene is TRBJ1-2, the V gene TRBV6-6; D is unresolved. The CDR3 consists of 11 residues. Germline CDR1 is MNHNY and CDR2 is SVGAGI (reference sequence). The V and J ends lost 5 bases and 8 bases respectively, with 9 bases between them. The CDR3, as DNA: TGTGCCAGCAGTACCACAGAGGGCTACACCTTC. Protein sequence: CASSTTEGYTF.

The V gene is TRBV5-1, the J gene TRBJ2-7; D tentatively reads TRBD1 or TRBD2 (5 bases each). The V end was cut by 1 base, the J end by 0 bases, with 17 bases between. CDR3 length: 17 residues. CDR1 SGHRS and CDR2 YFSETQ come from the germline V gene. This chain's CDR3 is CASSLWVHGDRSYEQYF. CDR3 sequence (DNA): TGCGCCAGCAGCTTGTGGGTCCACGGGGACCGCTCCTACGAGCAGTACTTC.

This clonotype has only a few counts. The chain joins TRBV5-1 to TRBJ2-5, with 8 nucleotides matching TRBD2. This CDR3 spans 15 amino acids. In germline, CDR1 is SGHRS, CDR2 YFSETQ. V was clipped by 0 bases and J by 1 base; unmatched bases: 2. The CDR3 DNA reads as TGCGCCAGCAGCTTGGACAGCGGGGGCCAAGAGACCCAGTACTTC. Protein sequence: CASSLDSGGQETQYF. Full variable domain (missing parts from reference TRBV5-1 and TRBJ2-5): KAGVTQTPRYLIKTRGQQVTLSCSPISGHRSVSWYQQTPGQGLQFLFEYFSETQRNKGNFPGRFSGRQFSNSRSEMNVSTLELGDSALYLCASSLDSGGQETQYFGPGTRLLVL.

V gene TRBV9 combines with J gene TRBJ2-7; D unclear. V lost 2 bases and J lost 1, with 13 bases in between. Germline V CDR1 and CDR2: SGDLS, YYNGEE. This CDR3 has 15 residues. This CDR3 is CASSVSGSPSYEQYF. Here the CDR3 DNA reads TGTGCCAGCAGCGTTTCGGGCAGTCCTTCCTACGAGCAGTACTTC.

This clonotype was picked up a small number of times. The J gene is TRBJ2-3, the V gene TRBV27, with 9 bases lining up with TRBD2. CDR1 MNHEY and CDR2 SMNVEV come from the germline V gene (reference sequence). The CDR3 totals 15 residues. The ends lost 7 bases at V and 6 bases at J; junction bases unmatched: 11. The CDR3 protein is CASNPAGREGDTQYF. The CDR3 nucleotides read TGTGCCAGCAACCCCGCGGGGCGGGAGGGGGATACGCAGTATTTT.

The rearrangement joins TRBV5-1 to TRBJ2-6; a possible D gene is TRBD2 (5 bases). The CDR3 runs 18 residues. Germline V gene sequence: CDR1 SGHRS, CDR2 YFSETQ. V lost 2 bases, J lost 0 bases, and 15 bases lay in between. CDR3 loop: CASSFDSGLSSGANVLTF. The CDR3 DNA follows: TGCGCCAGCAGCTTTGACTCCGGACTCTCCTCTGGGGCCAACGTCCTGACTTTC.

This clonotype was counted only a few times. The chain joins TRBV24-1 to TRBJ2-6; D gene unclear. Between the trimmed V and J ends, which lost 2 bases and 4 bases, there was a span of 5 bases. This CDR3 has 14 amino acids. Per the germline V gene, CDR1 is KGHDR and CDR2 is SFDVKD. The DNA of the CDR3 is TGTGCCACCAGTGATTCATTAGGGGCCAACGTCCTGACTTTC. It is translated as CATSDSLGANVLTF.

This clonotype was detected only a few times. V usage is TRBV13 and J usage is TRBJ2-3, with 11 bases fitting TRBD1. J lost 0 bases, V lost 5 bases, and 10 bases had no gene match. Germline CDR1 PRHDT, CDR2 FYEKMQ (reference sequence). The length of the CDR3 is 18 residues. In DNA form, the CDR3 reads TGTGCCAGCAGCCCCGGGACAGGGGGGTACCAAAGCACAGATACGCAGTATTTT. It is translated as CASSPGTGGYQSTDTQYF.

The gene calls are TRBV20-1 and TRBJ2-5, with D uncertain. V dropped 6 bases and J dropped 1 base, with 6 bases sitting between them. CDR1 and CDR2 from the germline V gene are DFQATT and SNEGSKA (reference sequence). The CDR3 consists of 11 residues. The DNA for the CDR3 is TGCAGTGCAACAGCCCAAGAGACCCAGTACTTC. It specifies CSATAQETQYF.

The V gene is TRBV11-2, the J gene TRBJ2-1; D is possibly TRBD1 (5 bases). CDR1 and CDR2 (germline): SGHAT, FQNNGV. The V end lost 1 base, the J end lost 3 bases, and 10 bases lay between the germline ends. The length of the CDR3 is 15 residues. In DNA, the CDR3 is TGTGCCAGCAGCTTAGGAGACAGAAACTACAATGAGCAGTTCTTC. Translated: CASSLGDRNYNEQFF.

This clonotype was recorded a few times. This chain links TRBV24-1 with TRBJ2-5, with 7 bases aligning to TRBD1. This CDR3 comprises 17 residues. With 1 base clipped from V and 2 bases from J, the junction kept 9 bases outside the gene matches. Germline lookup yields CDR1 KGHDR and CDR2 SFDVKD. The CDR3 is CATSDFPSRTGQETQYF. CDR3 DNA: TGTGCCACCAGTGATTTTCCCAGTCGGACAGGACAAGAGACCCAGTACTTC.

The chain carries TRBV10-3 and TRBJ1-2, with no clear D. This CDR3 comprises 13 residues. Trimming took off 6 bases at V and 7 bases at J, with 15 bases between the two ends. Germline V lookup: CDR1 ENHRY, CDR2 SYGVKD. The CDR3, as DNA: TGTGCCATCAGAGCCTCCCTTAATCCTGGCTACACCTTC. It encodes CAIRASLNPGYTF.

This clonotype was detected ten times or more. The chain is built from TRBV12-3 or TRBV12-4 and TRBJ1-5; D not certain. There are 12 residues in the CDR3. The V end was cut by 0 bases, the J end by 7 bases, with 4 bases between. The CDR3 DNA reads TGTGCCAGCAGTTTAGCGAGGCAGCCCCAGCATTTT. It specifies CASSLARQPQHF.

CDR3 residues: CSASEAQFRTEAFF. The CDR3 DNA reads as TGCAGTGCTAGCGAGGCCCAATTTCGCACTGAAGCTTTCTTT. The chain couples TRBV20-1 to TRBJ1-1; no clear D. V dropped 3 bases and J dropped 4 bases, with 15 bases sitting between them. From germline, CDR1 is DFQATT and CDR2 SNEGSKA (reference sequence). This CDR3 is built from 14 residues.

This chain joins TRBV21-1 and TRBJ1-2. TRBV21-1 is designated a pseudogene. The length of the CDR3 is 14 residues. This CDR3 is CASSARCDFYGYTF. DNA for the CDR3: TGTGCCAGCAGCGCTAGGTGCGACTTCTATGGCTACACCTTC.

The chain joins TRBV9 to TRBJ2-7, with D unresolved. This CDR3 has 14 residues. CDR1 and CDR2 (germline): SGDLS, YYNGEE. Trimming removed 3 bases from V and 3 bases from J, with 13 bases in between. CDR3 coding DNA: TGTGCCAGCAGCGCCGGACGGAGCAACTACGAGCAGTACTTC. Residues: CASSAGRSNYEQYF.

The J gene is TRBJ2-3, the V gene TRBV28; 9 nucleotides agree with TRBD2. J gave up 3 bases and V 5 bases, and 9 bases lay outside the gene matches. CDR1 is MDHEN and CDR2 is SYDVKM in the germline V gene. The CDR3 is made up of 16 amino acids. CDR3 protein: CASSTFGLAKTDTQYF. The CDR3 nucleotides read TGTGCCAGCAGTACCTTCGGACTAGCGAAAACAGATACGCAGTATTTT.

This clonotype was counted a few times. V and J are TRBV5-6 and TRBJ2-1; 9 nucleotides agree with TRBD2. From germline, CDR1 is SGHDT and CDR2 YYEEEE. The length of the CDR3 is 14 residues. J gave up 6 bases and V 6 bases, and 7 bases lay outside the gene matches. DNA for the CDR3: TGTGCCAGCATCCGTAGCGGGGGCCTCAATGAGCAGTTCTTC. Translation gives CASIRSGGLNEQFF.

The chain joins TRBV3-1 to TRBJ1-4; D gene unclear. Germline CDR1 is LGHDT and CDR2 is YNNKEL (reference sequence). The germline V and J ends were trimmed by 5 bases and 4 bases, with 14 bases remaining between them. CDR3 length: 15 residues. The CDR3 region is CASSFRDGFNEKLFF. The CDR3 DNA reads TGTGCCAGCAGCTTCCGCGACGGATTTAATGAAAAACTGTTTTTT.

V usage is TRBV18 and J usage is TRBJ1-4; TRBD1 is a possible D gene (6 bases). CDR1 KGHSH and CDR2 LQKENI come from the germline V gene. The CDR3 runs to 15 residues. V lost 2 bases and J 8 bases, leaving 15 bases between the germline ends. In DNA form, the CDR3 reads TGTGCCAGCTCACCAGGGGGGCGAGATGGAGAAAAACTGTTTTTT. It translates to CASSPGGRDGEKLFF.

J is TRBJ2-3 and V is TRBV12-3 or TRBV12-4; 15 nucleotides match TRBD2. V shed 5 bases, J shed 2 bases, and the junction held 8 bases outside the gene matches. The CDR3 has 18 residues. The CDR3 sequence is CASSEGLAGGTITDTQYF. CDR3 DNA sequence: TGTGCCAGCAGTGAGGGACTAGCGGGAGGAACAATCACAGATACGCAGTATTTT.

The CDR3 DNA reads as TGCGCCAGCAGCTTGGGGGAGACTATTAATGAAAAACTGTTTTTT. Encoded protein: CASSLGETINEKLFF. V is TRBV5-1 and J is TRBJ1-4; no clear D. Trimming left V 0 bases short and J 4 bases short, with 10 bases between. The CDR3 runs 15 residues. In germline, CDR1 is SGHRS, CDR2 YFSETQ.

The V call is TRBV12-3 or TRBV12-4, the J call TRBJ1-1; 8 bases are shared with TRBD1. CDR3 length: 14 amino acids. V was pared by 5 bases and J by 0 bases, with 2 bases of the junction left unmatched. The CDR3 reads CASSNRGMNTEAFF. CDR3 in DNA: TGTGCCAGCAGTAACAGGGGGATGAACACTGAAGCTTTCTTT.